This TCR beta chain comes out of a study of regulatory T cells in long-lasting Graves disease. In building TCR beta libraries, iRepertoire HTBI primers were used together with Arm-PCR of CDR3 regions. Each CDR3 protein gets one entry after TCRdb re-called the multiplex PCR reads with MiXCR. The sample includes about 470,000 distinct CDR3 sequences, roughly 20% of them seen just once. The junction had 1 base not matched to a gene; V was cut back by 5 bases and J by 0 bases. The CDR3 extends over 13 amino acids. Germline assignment: CDR1 GTSNPN and CDR2 SVGIG (reference sequence). Regarding the study as a whole: The TCR repertoire of persistent Graves' patients was less diverse than that of newly diagnosed ones.

In this sample, this clonotype turned up a few times. Its antigen is not known. Time point indicated: persistent/refractory GD, antithyroid drugs over 5 years with positive TRAb. PBMCs were the source of the RNA used for TCR sequencing. Diagnosis followed American Thyroid Association guidelines for Graves' disease. The receptor comes from a female donor with Graves disease. The rearrangement uses TRBV30 and TRBJ1-5; 7 nucleotides align to TRBD1. The sample here was peripheral blood mononuclear cells (PBMCs), taken when the disease was refractory, from a patient treated with antithyroid drugs. The CDR3 reads CAWGQDSNQPQHF. The CDR3 DNA reads TGTGCCTGGGGACAGGATAGCAATCAGCCCCAGCATTTT.